The 11 T cell receptor beta chains given below trace back to one sample, sequenced in a study of cytomegalovirus exposure and HLA in healthy donors. Primers included in the PCR were 60 Vbeta and 13 Jbeta primers. Produced via immunoSEQ multiplex PCR; TCRdb's table is partial and in-frame only. The sample lists 120,000 to 150,000 clones, around two thirds occurring once. Sequencing was carried out using PBMCs. Receptors were obtained from a woman aged 18-29 years in good health and CMV-seronegative.

The chain carries TRBV28 and TRBJ2-3, with 9 bases lining up with TRBD1. The length of the CDR3 is 15 residues. Germline V gene data show CDR1 as MDHEN and CDR2 as SYDVKM. The trim removed 5 bases at V and 2 bases at J, leaving 5 bases unmatched. Written as DNA, the CDR3 is TGTGCCAGCAGTCCCCGGACAGGGGTCACAGATACGCAGTATTTT. Its protein product is CASSPRTGVTDTQYF.

The chain links TRBV4-1 to TRBJ1-1; D remains unclear. CDR3 length: 12 residues. Germline CDR1 and CDR2: MGHRA and YSYEKL. The ends were cut back, 0 bases at V and 7 bases at J, with 6 bases in the middle. Written as DNA, the CDR3 is TGCGCCAGCAGCCAAGATCTGAGTGAAGCTTTCTTT. It codes for CASSQDLSEAFF.

This clone was recorded many times. CDR3 DNA sequence: TGTGCCAGCAGCCATAGACAGGTTCGTCCCTTTAATGAAAAACTGTTTTTT. Translated: CASSHRQVRPFNEKLFF. J is TRBJ1-4 and V is TRBV11-3; possible D gene TRBD1, 6 bases. Deletions cut 5 bases from V and 4 bases from J, with 20 bases between. Germline CDR1 reads SGHNT; CDR2 reads YENEEA. This CDR3 region has 17 residues.

Concerning this clone: One end of the junction varies from germline; a read error may be responsible. V gene TRBV6-1 combines with J gene TRBJ2-4, with D possibly being TRBD1 (6 bases). Per the germline V gene, CDR1 is MNHNS and CDR2 is SASEGT. This CDR3 has 17 amino acids. CDR3 nucleotide sequence: TGTGCCAGCAGTGTTTTGGCAGGGGAGAATATGGGAAACAGTCAGTACTTC. It encodes CASSVLAGENMGNSQYF.

V is TRBV4-3 and J is TRBJ2-1; weak D call: TRBD2 (6 bases). Between the trimmed V and J ends, which lost 1 base and 6 bases, there was a span of 13 bases. The germline CDR1 and CDR2 sequences are LGHNA and YSLEER. This CDR3 contains 15 residues. The CDR3 sequence: CASSQALLAFNEQFF. CDR3 DNA: TGCGCCAGCAGCCAAGCACTGCTAGCGTTCAATGAGCAGTTCTTC.

The rearrangement joins TRBV18 to TRBJ1-4; a possible D gene is TRBD1 (5 bases). There are 15 residues in the CDR3. Trimming stripped 2 bases from V and 7 bases from J, with 14 bases between. Germline V gene lookup returns CDR1 KGHSH and CDR2 LQKENI. For the CDR3, the DNA is TGTGCCAGCTCACCAATCGGGGACTGGGGTGAAAAACTGTTTTTT. This gives the protein CASSPIGDWGEKLFF.

This clone was recorded a few times. V and J are TRBV11-2 and TRBJ2-1; 10 bases line up with TRBD1. Trimming took 5 bases from V and 5 from J; bases not matched to a gene: 6. Germline V CDR1 and CDR2: SGHAT, FQNNGV. The CDR3 is 15 residues long. Here the CDR3 reads CASSPRQGANNEQFF. The CDR3, as DNA: TGTGCCAGCAGCCCACGACAGGGGGCGAACAATGAGCAGTTCTTC.

V usage is TRBV7-2 and J usage is TRBJ1-1; D possibly corresponds to TRBD1 (5 bases). Trimming cost V 5 bases and J 3 bases, with 16 bases left between them. Per germline, CDR1 SGHTA and CDR2 FQGNSA. This CDR3 comprises 15 residues. CDR3 bases: TGTGCCAGCAGCCTAACATTAGGGGTATACACTGAAGCTTTCTTT. Amino acid sequence: CASSLTLGVYTEAFF.

J is TRBJ1-1 and V is TRBV7-3; D gene uncertain. V was shortened by 4 bases and J by 1 base, with 7 bases between the two germline ends. The CDR3 contains 13 residues. Per germline, CDR1 SGHTA and CDR2 FQGTGA. The CDR3 DNA follows: TGTGCCAGCAGCTCACAGTCGAACACTGAAGCTTTCTTT. Protein: CASSSQSNTEAFF.

This chain joins TRBV9 and TRBJ2-3, with TRBD2 identical over 11 bases. CDR3 length equals 15 residues. Germline V CDR1 and CDR2: SGDLS, YYNGEE. V dropped 6 bases and J dropped 6; count of bases not matched to a gene: 9. Here the CDR3 reads CASTPGLAVRDTQYF. CDR3 coding DNA: TGTGCCAGCACCCCGGGACTAGCGGTCCGGGATACGCAGTATTTT.

The V and J genes are TRBV28 and TRBJ1-1; D unclear. The CDR3 runs to 15 residues. V was cut by 4 bases and J by 8 bases, with 20 bases left in between. Germline CDR1 reads MDHEN; CDR2 reads SYDVKM. CDR3 nucleotides: TGTGCCAGCAGTTCCGAACGACGCGGAATGGCGGAAGCTTTCTTT. As protein: CASSSERRGMAEAFF.